Shown below are 8 T cell receptor beta chains from a single sample sequenced in a study of blood T cell repertoires in COVID-19. Data came from immunoSEQ multiplex PCR; TCRdb stores just in-frame clones and leaves some out. The sample consists of some 79,000 clones, roughly 90% of them appearing once. Sequenced: peripheral blood. The receptors originated from a man in his sixties or seventies with active or convalescent COVID-19.

J is TRBJ2-7 and V is TRBV29-1, with 12 bases identical to TRBD1. V trimming: 6 bases; J trimming: 5 bases; junction bases outside the gene matches: 8. The CDR3 spans 14 residues. The germline V gene has CDR1 SQVTM and CDR2 ANQGSEA. The CDR3 nucleotides read TGCAGCGTCTCAAGTGGGACAGGGGGCAACGAGCAGTACTTC. Protein: CSVSSGTGGNEQYF.

The rearrangement joins TRBV7-8 to TRBJ1-1, with 9 bases aligning to TRBD1. Germline assignment: CDR1 SGHVS and CDR2 FQNEAQ. V gave up 5 bases and J gave up 4 bases; unmatched junction bases: 8. This CDR3 comprises 15 residues. This chain's CDR3 is CASSAQQGARTEAFF. The CDR3 region has the DNA TGTGCCAGCAGCGCTCAACAGGGGGCGCGCACTGAAGCTTTCTTT.

V is TRBV18 and J is TRBJ2-7; 7 bases match TRBD2. The CDR3 spans 14 residues. Unmatched junction bases numbered 6, after V lost 3 bases and J lost 4 bases. From germline, CDR1 is KGHSH and CDR2 LQKENI. Here the CDR3 DNA reads TGTGCCAGCTCACCCGGGACTAACCGATACGAGCAGTACTTC. Translation gives CASSPGTNRYEQYF.

The V call is TRBV5-6, the J call TRBJ2-7; a weak D match, TRBD2 (6 bases). Trimming pared 4 bases from V and 4 bases from J, leaving 18 bases between. The CDR3 runs to 15 residues. Germline loops: CDR1 SGHDT, CDR2 YYEEEE. CDR3: CASSQGPGTQYEQYF. The CDR3 region has the DNA TGTGCCAGCAGCCAAGGCCCCGGGACTCAGTACGAGCAGTACTTC.

This clone was counted once. The CDR3 nucleotides read TGTGCCAGCAGTTACAGAGACACTGAAGCTTTCTTT. Translating gives CASSYRDTEAFF. This chain joins TRBV6-6 and TRBJ1-1, with D hard to call. V was cut by 2 bases and J by 3 bases, with 4 bases left in between. Looked up from germline, CDR1 is MNHNY and CDR2 is SVGAGI (reference sequence). This CDR3 contains 12 residues.

V is TRBV28 and J is TRBJ2-2; D is possibly TRBD2 (5 bases). V lost 7 bases and J 7 bases, leaving 13 bases between the germline ends. The germline CDR1 and CDR2 sequences are MDHEN and SYDVKM. CDR3 length equals 13 residues. The chain's CDR3 is CASKRDMIGELFF. DNA of the CDR3: TGTGCCAGCAAGAGGGATATGATCGGGGAGCTGTTTTTT.

The V gene is TRBV30, the J gene TRBJ2-5; 13 bases align to TRBD2. This CDR3 comprises 16 residues. The V segment lost 5 bases and the J segment 4 bases; nucleotides outside the gene matches: 10. The germline V gene has CDR1 GTSNPN and CDR2 SVGIG (reference sequence). The CDR3 region has the DNA TGTGCCTGGGGTTTGGGACTAGCGGGACCTCCAGAGACCCAGTACTTC. Protein product: CAWGLGLAGPPETQYF.

As DNA, the CDR3 is TGTGCCAGCAGCGTATCGCTAGCGGGAGGCACCGGGGAGCTGTTTTTT. It codes for CASSVSLAGGTGELFF. The chain joins TRBV9 to TRBJ2-2, with 11 positions matching TRBD2. CDR1 and CDR2 from the germline V gene are SGDLS and YYNGEE. The CDR3 is made up of 16 amino acids. Germline trimming cut 1 base from V and 4 bases from J; bases unmatched to any gene: 3.